This TCR beta chain was recorded in a study of blood T cell repertoires in COVID-19. In the original analysis: Reference gene primer amplification gave estimated nucleated cell counts. Sequencing used immunoSEQ multiplex PCR; TCRdb keeps in-frame clones, though not all of them. V and J calls and clone size are as listed in that table; D and trimming were resolved from the DNA. Among roughly 120,000 clones listed, more than 70% were seen once. Germline V gene lookup returns CDR1 SGHVS and CDR2 FQNEAQ. Deletions cut 0 bases from V and 5 bases from J, with 10 bases between. This CDR3 region has 14 residues.

The chain uses TRBV7-8 and TRBJ1-1, with D uncertain. Sequenced input: peripheral blood. This receptor was taken from a man between 70 and 80 years old with acute or convalescent COVID-19. The CDR3 loop is CASSLASGRTEAFF. CDR3 coding DNA: TGTGCCAGCAGCTTAGCGTCCGGGAGGACTGAAGCTTTCTTT.